This record looks at one T cell receptor (beta chain) sequence and its context. The data were obtained in a study of blood T cell repertoires in COVID-19. About the research overall: PBMCs, B-cell-depleted T cells, or T cells provided the cDNA or gDNA that made up the material.

This CDR3 spans 14 amino acids. Trimming stripped 7 bases from V and 3 bases from J, with 15 bases between. Germline CDR1 and CDR2: MNHNY and SVGAGI (reference sequence). Original analysis: Estimated nucleated cell counts came from reference gene primer amplification. Some clones are missing from TCRdb's copy, which holds only in-frame ones; the method was immunoSEQ multiplex PCR. That table supplies the V and J calls and clone size; D and trimming were determined from the DNA. The table has about 150,000 clones, roughly 83% seen once. Sequencing used peripheral blood. This TCR was sampled from a woman between 55 and 75 years old with acute or convalescent COVID-19. This rearrangement joins TRBV6-6 to TRBJ1-1; D is ambiguous. CDR3 nucleotide sequence: TGTGCCAGCAACGGACTAGCGCTCGACACTGAAGCTTTCTTT. It translates to CASNGLALDTEAFF.